This TCR beta chain was identified during a study of cytomegalovirus exposure and HLA in healthy donors. The junction had 4 bases not matched to a gene; V was cut back by 0 bases and J by 9 bases. CDR1 is MNHNS, CDR2 SASEGT, per germline. CDR3 length: 15 residues. As for the donors, each was a healthy bone marrow donor. General study results and limits: Later on, analysis showed that most CMV-associated TCR beta chains appeared to be HLA-restricted. An analysis was carried out later, and it reportedly showed fewer N-insertions in an Asian-associated ancestry cluster than the roughly 700-donor mean.

About this clone: Its antigen is undetermined.

13 Jbeta primers and 60 Vbeta primers were used for the PCR. Produced via immunoSEQ multiplex PCR; TCRdb's table is partial and in-frame only. This sample has roughly 100,000 clones, with approximately 84% found just once. The receptor's source is a male donor in good health and CMV-seronegative. The sequencing input was PBMCs. The chain is built from TRBV6-1 and TRBJ1-6, with TRBD1 identical over 8 bases. CDR3 coding DNA: TGTGCCAGCAGTGAAGCTGGGACAGGTAGTTCACCCCTCCACTTT. Encoded protein: CASSEAGTGSSPLHF.